Presented here are 4 T cell receptor beta chains from one specimen sequenced in a study of cytomegalovirus exposure and HLA in healthy donors. Sequenced by immunoSEQ multiplex PCR; TCRdb stores in-frame clones only, minus some. The data contain more than 85,000 clones, approximately 93% of them singletons. The sample was PBMCs. The receptors come from a woman in her twenties or thirties in good health and CMV-seropositive.

A single count supports this clone. The chain employs TRBV29-1 and TRBJ2-7; D possibly corresponds to TRBD2 (6 bases). V was trimmed by 6 bases and J by 1 base, leaving 22 bases between them. Germline values: CDR1 SQVTM, CDR2 ANQGSEA. This CDR3 has 16 amino acids. The CDR3 loop is CSVVALAGRGSYEQYF. DNA of the CDR3: TGCAGCGTGGTAGCTCTGGCGGGAAGAGGTTCCTACGAGCAGTACTTC.

V gene TRBV7-2 combines with J gene TRBJ2-7; 9 nucleotides agree with TRBD2. V lost 1 base, J lost 3 bases, and 7 bases stayed unmatched. Germline V gene data show CDR1 as SGHTA and CDR2 as FQGNSA. This CDR3 is 16 amino acids long. CDR3 in DNA: TGTGCCAGCAGCTTAGTCGGCGGGGGGGGTAACTACGAGCAGTACTTC. It codes for CASSLVGGGGNYEQYF.

V and J are TRBV5-1 and TRBJ2-7, with a tentative D call TRBD2 (6 bases). The V gene lost 4 bases and the J gene lost 9 bases, with 23 bases spanning the gap. CDR1 and CDR2 from the germline V gene are SGHRS and YFSETQ. The CDR3 is 15 residues long. CDR3 in DNA: TGCGCCAGCAGCCCTGGGTGGGACTCCTTCTTCGGGCAGTACTTC. Its protein is CASSPGWDSFFGQYF. Complete variable domain (other parts from reference TRBV5-1 and TRBJ2-7): KAGVTQTPRYLIKTRGQQVTLSCSPISGHRSVSWYQQTPGQGLQFLFEYFSETQRNKGNFPGRFSGRQFSNSRSEMNVSTLELGDSALYLCASSPGWDSFFGQYFGPGTRLTVT.

The rearrangement links TRBV27 to TRBJ1-2; 7 positions agree with TRBD1. Losses at the gene ends were 5 bases for V and 7 bases for J; bases not matched to a gene: 7. Germline CDR1 MNHEY, CDR2 SMNVEV (reference sequence). This CDR3 has 13 amino acids. Here the CDR3 DNA reads TGTGCCAGCAGTACGACAGGGCTAGGTGGCTACACCTTC. It is translated as CASSTTGLGGYTF.